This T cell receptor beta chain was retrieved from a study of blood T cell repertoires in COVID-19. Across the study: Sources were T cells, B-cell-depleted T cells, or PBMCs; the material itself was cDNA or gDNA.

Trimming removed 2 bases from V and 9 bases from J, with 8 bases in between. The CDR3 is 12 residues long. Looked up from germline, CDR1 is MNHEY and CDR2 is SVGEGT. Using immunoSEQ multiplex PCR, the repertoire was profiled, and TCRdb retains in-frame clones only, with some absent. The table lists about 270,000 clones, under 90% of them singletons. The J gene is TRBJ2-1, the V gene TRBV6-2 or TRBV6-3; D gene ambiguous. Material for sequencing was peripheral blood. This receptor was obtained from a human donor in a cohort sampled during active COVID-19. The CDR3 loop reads CASSYTSAEQFF. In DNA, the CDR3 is TGTGCCAGCAGTTACACATCCGCTGAGCAGTTCTTC.